This T cell receptor beta chain came from a study of early T cells in non-severe SARS-CoV-2 infection. The germline V and J ends were trimmed by 3 bases and 4 bases, with 12 bases remaining between them. The CDR3 totals 13 residues. CDR1 and CDR2 (germline): DFQATT, SNEGSKA (reference sequence). MiXCR, applied by TCRdb to the 5' RACE reads, yields one record per CDR3 protein. The data hold about 43,000 distinct CDR3 sequences, with about 11% observed a single time. This clonotype was detected many times. This clonotype originated in an adult who was a healthcare worker with PCR-confirmed SARS-CoV-2 infection or an uninfected control (not recorded which). The source material was whole blood. The J gene is TRBJ1-2, the V gene TRBV20-1, with D uncertain. The CDR3: CSASEVPGYGYTF. The CDR3 DNA follows: TGCAGTGCTAGTGAGGTCCCAGGCTATGGCTACACCTTC.